The clone carrying this T cell receptor beta chain was detected ten times or more. The data belong to a study of molecular identifiers for immune sequencing clone quantification. On the study more broadly: Naive CD8 cell RNA, from 20,000 or 100,000 cells, was split five ways in replicates, with four sequenced.

Germline CDR1 and CDR2: SGDLS and YYNGEE. The CDR3 is 15 amino acids. V was shortened by 3 bases and J by 3 bases, with 16 bases between the two germline ends. TCRdb called the PCR reads again in MiXCR, with one record for every CDR3 protein. This sample yields approximately 630,000 distinct CDR3 sequences, of which roughly 25% are seen a single time; 0.7% to 0.95% belongs to the top ten. The chain employs TRBV9 and TRBJ2-7; D possibly uses TRBD1 or TRBD2 (5 bases each). The TCR originated in a human donor in good health. Some libraries in this study had Jurkat cell RNA spiked in. Specimen: naive CD8+ T cells from blood, with Jurkat cell RNA spiked in. Subset noted: FACS-sorted CD8+CD4-CCR7+CD45RA+ naive T cells. CDR3 DNA: TGTGCCAGCAGCGCGGGGCCCGACAGAAGCTACGAGCAGTACTTC. Protein product: CASSAGPDRSYEQYF.